What follows describes a single T cell receptor beta chain. Some clones are missing from TCRdb's copy, which holds only in-frame ones; the method was immunoSEQ multiplex PCR. The sample contains approximately 290,000 clones, 85% to 90% of which appear only once. This CDR3 region has 13 residues. CDR1 MDHEN and CDR2 SYDVKM come from the germline V gene. V was shortened by 8 bases and J by 11 bases, with 19 bases between the two germline ends. These data originate in a study of blood T cell repertoires in COVID-19. The source is a man under 40 with acute or convalescent COVID-19. The sequencing input was peripheral blood. The chain recombines TRBV28 with TRBJ1-5; a possible D gene is TRBD1 (6 bases). CDR3 residues: CASHRGGGPAQHF. The CDR3 DNA is TGTGCCAGCCACCGTGGGGGGGGCCCAGCCCAGCATTTT.